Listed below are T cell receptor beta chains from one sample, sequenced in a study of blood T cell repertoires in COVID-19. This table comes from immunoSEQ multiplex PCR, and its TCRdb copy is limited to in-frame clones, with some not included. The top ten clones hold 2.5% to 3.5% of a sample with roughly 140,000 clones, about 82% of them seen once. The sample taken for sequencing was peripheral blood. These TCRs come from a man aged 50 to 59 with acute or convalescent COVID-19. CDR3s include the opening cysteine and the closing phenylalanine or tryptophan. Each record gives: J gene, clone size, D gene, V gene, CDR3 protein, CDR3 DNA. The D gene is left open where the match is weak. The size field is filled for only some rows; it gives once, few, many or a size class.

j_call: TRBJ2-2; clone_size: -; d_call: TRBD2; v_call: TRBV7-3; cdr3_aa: CASSLTTGGTGELFF; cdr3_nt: TGTGCCAGCAGCTTAACGACGGGAGGCACCGGGGAGCTGTTTTTT
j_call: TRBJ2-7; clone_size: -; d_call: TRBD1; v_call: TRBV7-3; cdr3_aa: CASSPGTGREQYF; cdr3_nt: TGTGCCAGCAGCCCCGGGACAGGGCGCGAGCAGTACTTC
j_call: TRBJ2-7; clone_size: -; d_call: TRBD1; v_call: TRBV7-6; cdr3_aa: CASSLAGQPNGEQYF; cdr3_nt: TGTGCCAGCAGCTTAGCGGGACAGCCCAACGGCGAGCAGTACTTC
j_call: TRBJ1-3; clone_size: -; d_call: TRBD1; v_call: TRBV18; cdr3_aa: CASSPLLGQISGNTIYF; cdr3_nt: TGTGCCAGCTCACCACTCCTGGGACAGATCTCTGGAAACACCATATATTTT
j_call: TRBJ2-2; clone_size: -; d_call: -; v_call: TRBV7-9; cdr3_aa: CASSFRGSNTGELFF; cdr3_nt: TGTGCCAGCAGCTTTCGGGGATCGAACACCGGGGAGCTGTTTTTT
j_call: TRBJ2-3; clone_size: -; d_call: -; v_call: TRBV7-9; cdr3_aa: CASSKGTGLTDTQYF; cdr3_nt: TGTGCCAGCAGCAAAGGGACGGGACTCACAGATACGCAGTATTTT
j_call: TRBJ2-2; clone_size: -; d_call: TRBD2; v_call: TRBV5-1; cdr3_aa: CASSSGRERAVVTGELFF; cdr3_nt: TGCGCCAGCAGCTCTGGGCGGGAGAGGGCGGTTGTCACCGGGGAGCTGTTTTTT
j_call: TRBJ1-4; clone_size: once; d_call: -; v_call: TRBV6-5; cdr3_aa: CASSPGTQRSGKLFF; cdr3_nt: TGTGCCAGCAGTCCCGGGACACAGAGGTCGGGAAAACTGTTTTTT
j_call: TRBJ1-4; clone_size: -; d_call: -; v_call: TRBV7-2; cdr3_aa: CASSLNPGDNEKLFF; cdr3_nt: TGTGCCAGCAGCTTAAATCCGGGAGATAATGAAAAACTGTTTTTT
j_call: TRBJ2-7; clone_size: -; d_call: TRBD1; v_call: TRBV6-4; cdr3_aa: CASRSMDRGRVWAYEQYF; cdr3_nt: TGTGCCAGCAGATCGATGGACAGGGGAAGGGTCTGGGCCTACGAGCAGTACTTC
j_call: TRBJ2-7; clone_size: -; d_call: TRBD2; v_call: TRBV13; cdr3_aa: CASSFSSGTYEQYF; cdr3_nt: TGTGCCAGCAGCTTTTCTAGCGGGACCTACGAGCAGTACTTC
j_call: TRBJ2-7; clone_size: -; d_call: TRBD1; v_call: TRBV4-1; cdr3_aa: CASSQPGTEIYEQYF; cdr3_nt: TGCGCCAGCAGCCAGCCCGGGACAGAAATCTACGAGCAGTACTTC
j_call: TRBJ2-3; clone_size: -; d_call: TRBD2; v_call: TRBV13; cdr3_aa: CASALREGRGDTQYF; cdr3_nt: TGTGCCAGCGCCCTGCGTGAGGGGCGGGGGGATACGCAGTATTTT
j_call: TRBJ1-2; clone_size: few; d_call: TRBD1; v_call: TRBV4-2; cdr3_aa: CASSPLGGRGRNGYTF; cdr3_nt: TGTGCCAGCAGCCCCTTAGGGGGTAGGGGGCGAAATGGCTACACCTTC
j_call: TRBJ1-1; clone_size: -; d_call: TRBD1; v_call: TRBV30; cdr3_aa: CAWSVEQGGTEAFF; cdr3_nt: TGTGCCTGGAGTGTAGAACAGGGGGGCACTGAAGCTTTCTTT
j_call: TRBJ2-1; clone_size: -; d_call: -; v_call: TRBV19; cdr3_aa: CASSTRGNEQFF; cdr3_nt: TGTGCCAGTAGTACCCGCGGGAATGAGCAGTTCTTC
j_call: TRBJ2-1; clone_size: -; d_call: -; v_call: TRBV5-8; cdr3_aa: CASSTRVGSYNEQFF; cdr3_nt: TGTGCCAGCAGCACGAGGGTGGGCTCCTACAATGAGCAGTTCTTC
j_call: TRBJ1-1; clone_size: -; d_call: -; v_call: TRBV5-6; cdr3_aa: CASSFGNTEAFF; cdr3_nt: TGTGCCAGCAGCTTCGGGAACACTGAAGCTTTCTTT
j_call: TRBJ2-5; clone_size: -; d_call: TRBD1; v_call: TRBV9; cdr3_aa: CASSVGTGDWETQYF; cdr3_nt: TGTGCCAGCAGCGTCGGGACAGGGGATTGGGAGACCCAGTACTTC
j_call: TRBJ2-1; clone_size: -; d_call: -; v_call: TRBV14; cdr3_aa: CASSQTLTGSHEQFF; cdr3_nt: TGTGCCAGCAGCCAGACTCTGACTGGATCCCATGAGCAGTTCTTC